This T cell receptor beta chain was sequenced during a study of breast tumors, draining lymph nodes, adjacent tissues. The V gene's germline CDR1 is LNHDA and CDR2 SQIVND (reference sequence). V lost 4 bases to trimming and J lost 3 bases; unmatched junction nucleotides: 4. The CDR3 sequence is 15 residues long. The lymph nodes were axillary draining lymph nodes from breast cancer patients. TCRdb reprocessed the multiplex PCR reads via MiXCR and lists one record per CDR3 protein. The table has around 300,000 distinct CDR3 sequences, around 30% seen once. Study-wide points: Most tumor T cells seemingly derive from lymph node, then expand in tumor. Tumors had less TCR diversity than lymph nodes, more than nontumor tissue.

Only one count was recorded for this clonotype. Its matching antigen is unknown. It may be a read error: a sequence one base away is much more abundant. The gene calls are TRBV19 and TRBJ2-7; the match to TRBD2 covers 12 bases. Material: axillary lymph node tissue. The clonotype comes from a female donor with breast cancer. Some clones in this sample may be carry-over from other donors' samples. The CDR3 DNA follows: TGTGCCAGTAGTAAAACTAGCGGGGGGCACTACGAGCAGTACTTC. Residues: CASSKTSGGHYEQYF.